This T cell receptor beta chain was found in a study of Ad26.COV2.S vaccination and SARS-CoV-2 variants. V was pared by 1 base and J by 4 bases, with 17 bases between. CDR1 is LNHNV and CDR2 is YYDKDF in the germline V gene (reference sequence). This CDR3 is built from 17 residues. Measured with immunoSEQ multiplex PCR; TCRdb has only the in-frame clones, and not every one. The table lists roughly 150,000 clones, just over 85% of them singletons. Of note for this clone: Antigen unknown.

Study results and caveats: Spike-specific TCR breadth ran higher among vaccine recipients than placebo recipients. Spike-specific CD8+ and CD4+ T cell responses reportedly showed substantial breadth after vaccination. Breadth of non-spike TCRs did not differ between vaccinees and placebo recipients. There was a possibility that the TCR breadth and depth analyses underestimated total T cell responses.

The sequencing used peripheral blood, collected after recovery from COVID-19. The gene calls are TRBV15 and TRBJ1-3; D is perhaps TRBD1 (6 bases). The clonotype comes from a human donor who had recovered from COVID-19. The DNA of the CDR3 is TGTGCCACCAGCAGAGCTCTCGGGGGGCGAACCGGAAACACCATATATTTT. This sequence encodes CATSRALGGRTGNTIYF.